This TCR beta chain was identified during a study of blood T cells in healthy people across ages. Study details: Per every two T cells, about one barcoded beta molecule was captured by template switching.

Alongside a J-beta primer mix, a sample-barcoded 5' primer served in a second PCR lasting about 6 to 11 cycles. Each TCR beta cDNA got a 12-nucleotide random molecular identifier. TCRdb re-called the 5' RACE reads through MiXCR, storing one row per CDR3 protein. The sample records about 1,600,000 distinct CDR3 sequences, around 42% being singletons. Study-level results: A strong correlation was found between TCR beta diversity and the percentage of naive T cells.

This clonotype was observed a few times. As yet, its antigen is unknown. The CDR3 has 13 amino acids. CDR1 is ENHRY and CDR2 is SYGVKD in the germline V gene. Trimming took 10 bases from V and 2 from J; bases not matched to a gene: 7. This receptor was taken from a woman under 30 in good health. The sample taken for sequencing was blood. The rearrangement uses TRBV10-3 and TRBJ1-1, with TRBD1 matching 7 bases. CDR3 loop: CATGGTDNTEAFF. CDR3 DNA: TGTGCCACGGGAGGGACAGACAACACTGAAGCTTTCTTT.